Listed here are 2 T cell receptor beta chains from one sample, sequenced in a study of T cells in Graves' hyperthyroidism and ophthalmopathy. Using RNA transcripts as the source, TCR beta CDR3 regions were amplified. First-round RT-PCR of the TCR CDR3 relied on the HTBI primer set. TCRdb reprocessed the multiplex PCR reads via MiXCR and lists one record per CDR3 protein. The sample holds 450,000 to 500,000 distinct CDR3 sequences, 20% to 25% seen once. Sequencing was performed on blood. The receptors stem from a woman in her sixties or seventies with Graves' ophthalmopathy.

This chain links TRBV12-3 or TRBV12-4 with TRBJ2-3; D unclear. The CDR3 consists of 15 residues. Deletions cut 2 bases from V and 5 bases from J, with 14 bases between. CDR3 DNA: TGTGCCAGCAGTTTACCTGTGGGCTCGGGAGATACGCAGTATTTT. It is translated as CASSLPVGSGDTQYF.

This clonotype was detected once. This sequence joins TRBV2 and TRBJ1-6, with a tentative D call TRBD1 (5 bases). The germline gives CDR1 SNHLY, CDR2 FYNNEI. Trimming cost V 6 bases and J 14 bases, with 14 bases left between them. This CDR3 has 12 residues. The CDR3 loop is CASRLTTGALHF. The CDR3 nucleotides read TGTGCCAGCAGACTAACTACGGGGGCCCTCCACTTT.